A single sample is the source of the 32 T cell receptor beta chains below, sequenced in a study of identical twins. TCRdb analysed the 5' RACE reads with MiXCR anew, one entry per CDR3 protein. The sample has around 100,000 distinct CDR3 sequences, about 6% seen once; the top ten hold more than 10%. Specimen: memory T cells sorted from blood. These receptors came from a woman aged 50 to 60 in good health.

This clonotype was seen ten or more times. The chain combines TRBV20-1 with TRBJ2-3; D is unclear. Germline-derived CDR1 and CDR2 are DFQATT and SNEGSKA (reference sequence). This CDR3 region has 13 residues. V lost 2 bases to trimming and J lost 1 base, with 7 bases between them. The CDR3 protein is CSARQTGTDTQYF. CDR3 DNA: TGCAGTGCTAGACAGACTGGCACAGATACGCAGTATTTT.

This clonotype showed up many times. The chain links TRBV5-1 to TRBJ1-1; 9 bases map to TRBD1. Trimming cost V 4 bases and J 4 bases; bases outside gene matches: 8. CDR3 length: 15 amino acids. The germline gives CDR1 SGHRS, CDR2 YFSETQ. The CDR3 here is CASSGGDRVTTEAFF. Here the CDR3 DNA reads TGCGCCAGCAGCGGAGGGGACAGGGTGACCACTGAAGCTTTCTTT.

This clonotype occurred a few times. The chain carries TRBV20-1 and TRBJ2-3; 14 positions match TRBD2. Germline V gene sequence: CDR1 DFQATT, CDR2 SNEGSKA (reference sequence). The CDR3 consists of 16 residues. The V segment lost 0 bases and the J segment 13 bases; nucleotides outside the gene matches: 12. In DNA form, the CDR3 reads TGCAGTGCTAGAGATTCCCGGACTAGCGGGAGGCTGAGGAAGTATTTT. Its protein product is CSARDSRTSGRLRKYF.

This clonotype was counted at least ten times. The rearrangement links TRBV7-6 to TRBJ1-5; D perhaps matches TRBD1 (5 bases). Trimming took 1 base from V and 3 from J, leaving 7 bases between them. Germline V CDR1 and CDR2: SGHVS, FNYEAQ. This CDR3 is built from 14 residues. The CDR3 spells CASSLGGYNQPQHF. CDR3 sequence (DNA): TGTGCCAGCAGCTTAGGGGGGTACAATCAGCCCCAGCATTTT.

This clonotype occurred many times. CDR3 residues: CSALPVRQETQYF. In DNA, the CDR3 is TGCAGTGCCTTACCGGTCCGTCAAGAGACCCAGTACTTC. This rearrangement joins TRBV20-1 to TRBJ2-5; D uncertain. Germline V gene lookup returns CDR1 DFQATT and CDR2 SNEGSKA (reference sequence). V lost 6 bases to trimming and J lost 2 bases, with 13 bases between them. The CDR3 is 13 residues long.

This sequence joins TRBV3-1 and TRBJ2-1; D uncertain. The CDR3 totals 12 residues. V lost 2 bases to trimming and J lost 10 bases, with 9 bases between them. The V gene's germline CDR1 is LGHDT and CDR2 YNNKEL (reference sequence). The DNA for the CDR3 is TGTGCCAGCAGCCAAAGGTCCCTGGAGCAGTTCTTC. Translation: CASSQRSLEQFF.

This clonotype rates as medium-sized (0.01 to 0.1%). J is TRBJ2-1 and V is TRBV4-1, with 8 bases fitting TRBD2. The CDR3 loop spans 15 amino acids. Trimming cost V 1 base and J 4 bases; bases outside gene matches: 3. Germline lookup yields CDR1 MGHRA and CDR2 YSYEKL. The CDR3 loop is CASSQGSGKYNEQFF. The DNA of the CDR3 is TGCGCCAGCAGCCAAGGTAGCGGGAAATACAATGAGCAGTTCTTC.

This clonotype was recorded many times. The chain is built from TRBV29-1 and TRBJ1-2; 9 bases map to TRBD1. The CDR3 consists of 13 residues. Germline CDR1 reads SQVTM; CDR2 reads ANQGSEA. Unmatched junction bases numbered 6, after V lost 3 bases and J lost 7 bases. CDR3 DNA: TGCAGCGTTGAGAAGGACAGGGGTTCTGGCTACACCTTC. It yields the protein CSVEKDRGSGYTF.

This clonotype was observed many times. This rearrangement joins TRBV4-1 to TRBJ2-7; 8 bases match TRBD2. Germline CDR1 reads MGHRA; CDR2 reads YSYEKL. V trimming: 1 base; J trimming: 2 bases; junction bases outside the gene matches: 10. This CDR3 is built from 17 residues. CDR3 coding DNA: TGCGCCAGCAGCCAAGCCCCCCCCCGTAGCGGGACCTACGAGCAGTACTTC. It codes for CASSQAPPRSGTYEQYF.

There are many counts of this clonotype. V gene TRBV5-1 combines with J gene TRBJ2-2; D remains unclear. Germline-derived CDR1 and CDR2 are SGHRS and YFSETQ. The CDR3 runs to 11 residues. V dropped 2 bases and J dropped 7 bases, with 3 bases sitting between them. CDR3 residues: CASSFHGELFF. The DNA for the CDR3 is TGCGCCAGCAGCTTTCACGGGGAGCTGTTTTTT.

Ten or more counts support this clonotype. The chain carries TRBV3-1 and TRBJ1-1; D unresolved. Germline V gene sequence: CDR1 LGHDT, CDR2 YNNKEL (reference sequence). The length of the CDR3 is 16 residues. The V end was cut by 0 bases, the J end by 4 bases, with 15 bases between. CDR3 DNA sequence: TGTGCCAGCAGCCAAGAAGGTTGGGTCGGTGGCACTGAAGCTTTCTTT. Its protein is CASSQEGWVGGTEAFF.

The V call is TRBV20-1, the J call TRBJ1-1; no clear D gene. The CDR3 length is 13 residues. Trimming pared 3 bases from V and 0 bases from J, leaving 8 bases between. CDR1 and CDR2 (germline): DFQATT, SNEGSKA (reference sequence). Here the CDR3 reads CSARNPVNTEAFF. For the CDR3, the DNA is TGCAGTGCTAGGAATCCTGTGAACACTGAAGCTTTCTTT.

The chain links TRBV14 to TRBJ1-1; D ambiguous. The CDR3 is 12 amino acids. Trimming shortened V by 5 bases and J by 3 bases, and 7 bases separated the two germline ends. Per the germline V gene, CDR1 is SGHDN and CDR2 is FVKESK. CDR3 sequence reads: CASSSWDTEAFF. The CDR3 nucleotides read TGTGCCAGCAGCTCATGGGACACTGAAGCTTTCTTT.

This clonotype has ten or more counts. The rearrangement joins TRBV12-3 or TRBV12-4 to TRBJ1-3; TRBD1 matches 8 bases. V lost 6 bases and J lost 0; bases outside the gene matches: 4. The CDR3 has 15 amino acids. CDR3 in DNA: TGTGCCAGCAGGCCAACAGGGGGCTCTGGAAACACCATATATTTT. The encoded protein is CASRPTGGSGNTIYF.

This clonotype was seen ten or more times. V is TRBV11-3 and J is TRBJ2-2; no clear D gene. V was cut by 5 bases and J by 4 bases, with 5 bases left in between. The CDR3 contains 12 residues. Germline-derived CDR1 and CDR2 are SGHNT and YENEEA. As DNA, the CDR3 is TGTGCCAGCAGCCAGATCACCGGGGAGCTGTTTTTT. Protein: CASSQITGELFF.

This clonotype has a handful of counts. The CDR3 sequence is CASSSPGLAHEQFF. The CDR3 bases are TGTGCCAGCAGTTCACCGGGACTAGCCCATGAGCAGTTCTTC. The genes are TRBV6-6 and TRBJ2-1; the match to TRBD2 covers 9 bases. CDR3 length equals 14 residues. Trimming cost V 4 bases and J 8 bases; bases outside gene matches: 6. The germline V gene encodes CDR1 MNHNY and CDR2 SVGAGI (reference sequence).

This clonotype was observed at least ten times. The chain combines TRBV20-1 with TRBJ1-4; D is unclear. Germline CDR1 and CDR2: DFQATT and SNEGSKA (reference sequence). With 5 bases removed from V and 3 bases from J, the gap between germline ends came to 13 bases. The CDR3 contains 14 residues. The CDR3 DNA follows: TGCAGTGCTCCCGCCCGGGGATCTAATGAAAAACTGTTTTTT. Translating gives CSAPARGSNEKLFF.

This clonotype has ten or more counts. The genes are TRBV12-3 or TRBV12-4 and TRBJ2-3, with 8 bases that match TRBD1. V lost 6 bases and J lost 4; bases outside the gene matches: 6. CDR3 length equals 14 residues. Written as DNA, the CDR3 is TGTGCCAGCAGGCGACAGGGGCGGGCAGATACGCAGTATTTT. It translates to CASRRQGRADTQYF.

The chain recombines TRBV4-1 with TRBJ1-1; D not certain. This CDR3 contains 16 residues. Germline CDR1 is MGHRA and CDR2 is YSYEKL. The ends were cut back, 1 base at V and 0 bases at J, with 12 bases in the middle. This chain's CDR3 is CASSQGATGVNTEAFF. In DNA form, the CDR3 reads TGCGCCAGCAGCCAAGGCGCAACCGGGGTGAACACTGAAGCTTTCTTT.

V gene TRBV15 combines with J gene TRBJ2-4, with a tentative D call TRBD2 (7 bases). Germline loops: CDR1 LNHNV, CDR2 YYDKDF (reference sequence). The CDR3 covers 17 residues. Trimming cost V 3 bases and J 6 bases, with 21 bases left between them. Written as DNA, the CDR3 is TGTGCCACCAGCAGTCCGACTAGAACAGGGAGGGGAAACATTCAGTACTTC. Encoded protein: CATSSPTRTGRGNIQYF.

This clonotype was detected ten times or more. The chain uses TRBV27 and TRBJ2-6, with 9 bases matching TRBD1. With V trimmed by 5 bases and J by 2 bases, 4 bases remained unmatched. The CDR3 is 16 amino acids. Germline lookup yields CDR1 MNHEY and CDR2 SMNVEV (reference sequence). CDR3 sequence reads: CASSRRTGAGANVLTF. The CDR3 DNA reads TGTGCCAGCAGTCGAAGGACAGGGGCTGGGGCCAACGTCCTGACTTTC. The full variable domain, in which reference TRBV27 and TRBJ2-6 provide the parts outside the CDR3, is EAQVTQNPRYLITVTGKKLTVTCSQNMNHEYMSWYRQDPGLGLRQIYYSMNVEVTDKGDVPEGYKVSRKEKRNFPLILESPSPNQTSLYFCASSRRTGAGANVLTFGAGSRLTVL.

There are a few counts of this clonotype. This sequence joins TRBV4-1 and TRBJ2-2; 9 bases agree with TRBD1. Germline assignment: CDR1 MGHRA and CDR2 YSYEKL. The CDR3 contains 18 residues. Trimming removed 4 bases from V and 4 bases from J; junction bases left unmatched: 13. The CDR3 region is CASSRRGEQGARTGELFF. DNA of the CDR3: TGCGCCAGCAGCCGCAGGGGGGAACAGGGGGCGCGCACCGGGGAGCTGTTTTTT.

This clonotype was seen repeatedly, ten times or more. The J gene is TRBJ2-2, the V gene TRBV6-5; TRBD1 or TRBD2 may be the D gene (5 bases each). V lost 4 bases, J lost 0 bases, and 6 bases lay in between. This CDR3 spans 14 amino acids. Germline V gene sequence: CDR1 MNHEY, CDR2 SVGAGI. CDR3 in DNA: TGTGCCAGCAGTTTGGGGGCGAACACCGGGGAGCTGTTTTTT. It translates to CASSLGANTGELFF.

The table lists this clonotype with a few counts. The rearrangement uses TRBV5-4 and TRBJ2-7; D possibly corresponds to TRBD2 (6 bases). The V gene lost 3 bases and the J gene lost 0 bases, with 13 bases spanning the gap. The CDR3 is 15 amino acids. Germline V CDR1 and CDR2: SGHNT, YYREEE (reference sequence). The CDR3 spells CASSWELGSSYEQYF. CDR3 bases: TGTGCCAGCAGCTGGGAGCTCGGGAGCTCCTACGAGCAGTACTTC.

This clonotype came up many times. CDR3 loop: CASIPGPATNEKLFF. The CDR3 nucleotides read TGTGCCAGCATTCCGGGCCCCGCAACTAATGAAAAACTGTTTTTT. The gene calls are TRBV6-1 and TRBJ1-4; D call uncertain. Germline CDR1 and CDR2: MNHNS and SASEGT. V dropped 7 bases and J dropped 0 bases, with 12 bases sitting between them. The CDR3 totals 15 residues.

The table lists this clonotype with many counts. The genes are TRBV11-2 and TRBJ2-3; D may be TRBD1 (7 bases). Germline V gene lookup returns CDR1 SGHAT and CDR2 FQNNGV. V lost 8 bases and J 6 bases, leaving 18 bases between the germline ends. This CDR3 is 14 amino acids long. CDR3 sequence: CASAKDSGGDTQYF. In DNA form, the CDR3 reads TGTGCCAGCGCGAAGGACTCAGGGGGGGATACGCAGTATTTT. The full variable domain, completed using reference TRBV11-2 and TRBJ2-3, is EAGVAQSPRYKIIEKRQSVAFWCNPISGHATLYWYQQILGQGPKLLIQFQNNGVVDDSQLPKDRFSAERLKGVDSTLKIQPAKLEDSAVYLCASAKDSGGDTQYFGPGTRLTVL.

This clonotype was observed at least ten times. The rearrangement joins TRBV6-5 to TRBJ2-2; 15 bases are shared with TRBD2. Germline CDR1 MNHEY, CDR2 SVGAGI. V was pared by 5 bases and J by 4 bases, with 5 bases of the junction left unmatched. This CDR3 is 17 amino acids long. CDR3: CASSRTSGRAGTGELFF. As DNA, the CDR3 is TGTGCCAGCAGTCGGACTAGCGGGAGGGCCGGCACCGGGGAGCTGTTTTTT.

The sample holds a few counts of this clonotype. This rearrangement joins TRBV19 to TRBJ2-3; a possible D gene is TRBD1 (6 bases). The CDR3 spans 15 residues. V was trimmed by 7 bases and J by 0 bases, leaving 14 bases between them. Per the germline V gene, CDR1 is LNHDA and CDR2 is SQIVND (reference sequence). CDR3 in amino acids: CASTPDSLSTDTQYF. The CDR3 DNA is TGTGCCAGTACCCCGGACAGTCTTAGCACAGATACGCAGTATTTT.

This clonotype has ten or more counts. This chain connects TRBV11-3 to TRBJ2-1; D possibly corresponds to TRBD2 (6 bases). This CDR3 has 16 residues. V gave up 5 bases and J gave up 6 bases, with 20 bases separating them. Germline assignment: CDR1 SGHNT and CDR2 YENEEA. In nucleotides, the CDR3 is TGTGCCAGCAGCCCCAGGGACTTGTTAAGGGGCAATGAGCAGTTCTTC. Translating gives CASSPRDLLRGNEQFF. The complete variable domain, with remaining parts taken from reference TRBV11-3 and TRBJ2-1, reads EAGVVQSPRYKIIEKKQPVAFWCNPISGHNTLYWYLQNLGQGPELLIRYENEEAVDDSQLPKDRFSAERLKGVDSTLKIQPAELGDSAVYLCASSPRDLLRGNEQFFGPGTRLTVL.

This clonotype showed up many times. The chain combines TRBV10-3 with TRBJ2-1; D remains unclear. In germline, CDR1 is ENHRY, CDR2 SYGVKD. The CDR3 is made up of 11 amino acids. Trimming cost V 3 bases and J 7 bases, with 4 bases left between them. Here the CDR3 DNA reads TGTGCCATCAGTGACCTGAATGAGCAGTTCTTC. Translated, it gives CAISDLNEQFF.

This clonotype was counted many times. The chain links TRBV6-2 or TRBV6-3 to TRBJ2-7; 10 bases map to TRBD2. J was trimmed by 1 base and V by 6 bases; bases with no gene match: 9. In germline, CDR1 is MNHEY, CDR2 SVGEGT. The CDR3 covers 16 residues. The CDR3 sequence is CASRPTSGVLSYEQYV. CDR3 nucleotide sequence: TGTGCCAGCAGGCCCACTAGCGGGGTTCTATCCTACGAGCAGTACGTC.

This clonotype was seen repeatedly, ten times or more. J is TRBJ2-7 and V is TRBV12-3 or TRBV12-4, with 7 bases identical to TRBD1. The CDR3 contains 13 residues. After removal of 5 bases from V and 6 bases from J, the junction contained 7 bases not matched to a gene. In DNA, the CDR3 is TGTGCCAGCAGTGACAGGGAAGGATCCGAGCAGTACGTC. It specifies CASSDREGSEQYV.